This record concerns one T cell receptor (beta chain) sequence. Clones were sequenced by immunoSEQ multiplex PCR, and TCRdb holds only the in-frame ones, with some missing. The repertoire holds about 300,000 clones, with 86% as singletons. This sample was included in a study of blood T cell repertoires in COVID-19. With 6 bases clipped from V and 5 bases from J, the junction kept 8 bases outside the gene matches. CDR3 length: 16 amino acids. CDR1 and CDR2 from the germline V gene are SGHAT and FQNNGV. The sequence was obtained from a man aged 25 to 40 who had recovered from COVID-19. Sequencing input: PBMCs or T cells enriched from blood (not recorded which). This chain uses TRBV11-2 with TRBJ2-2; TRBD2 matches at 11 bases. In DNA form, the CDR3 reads TGTGCCAGCAGGCGACGTTTAGCGGGAGGGACCGGGGAGCTGTTTTTT. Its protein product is CASRRRLAGGTGELFF.